This TCR beta chain was identified during a study of blood T cell repertoires in COVID-19. Overall study context: From T cells, B-cell-depleted T cells, or PBMCs came the material, which was cDNA or gDNA.

Some clones are missing from TCRdb's copy, which holds only in-frame ones; the method was immunoSEQ multiplex PCR. Of roughly 280,000 clones listed, about 88% are singletons. The CDR3 runs to 15 residues. Germline values: CDR1 MGHRA, CDR2 YSYEKL. V was shortened by 0 bases and J by 3 bases, with 9 bases between the two germline ends. The chain combines TRBV4-1 with TRBJ1-5, with a possible D match to TRBD1 (6 bases). This clonotype was obtained from a man aged 30 to 39 with active or convalescent COVID-19. Sample: peripheral blood. The CDR3 reads CASSQDTGINQPQHF. The DNA of the CDR3 is TGCGCCAGCAGCCAAGATACAGGGATCAATCAGCCCCAGCATTTT.